This TCR beta chain was sequenced in a study of graft-versus-host responses after intestinal transplantation. Overall study results and limits: Early post-transplant falls in HvG clones accompanied the peak levels of circulating GvH clones. GvH clones appeared in recipient marrow, some first in ileum or blood.

In regard to this clone: Its antigen remains unidentified.

This CDR3 contains 14 residues. Trimming removed 5 bases from V and 3 bases from J; junction bases left unmatched: 9. Germline V gene data show CDR1 as SQVTM and CDR2 as ANQGSEA. The protocol was immunoSEQ multiplex PCR, while the TCRdb copy is restricted to in-frame clones and leaves out a portion. The table records about 71,000 clones, around 91% of them present only once. This receptor was identified in a human donor who received an intestinal transplant. The rearrangement joins TRBV29-1 to TRBJ1-1, with 7 bases matching TRBD1. The sample was unstimulated CD8+ T cells sorted from spleen or lymph node cells, taken before intestinal transplant. DNA of the CDR3: TGCAGCGTTCCCGGACAGGCCTTTGACACTGAAGCTTTCTTT. It yields the protein CSVPGQAFDTEAFF.